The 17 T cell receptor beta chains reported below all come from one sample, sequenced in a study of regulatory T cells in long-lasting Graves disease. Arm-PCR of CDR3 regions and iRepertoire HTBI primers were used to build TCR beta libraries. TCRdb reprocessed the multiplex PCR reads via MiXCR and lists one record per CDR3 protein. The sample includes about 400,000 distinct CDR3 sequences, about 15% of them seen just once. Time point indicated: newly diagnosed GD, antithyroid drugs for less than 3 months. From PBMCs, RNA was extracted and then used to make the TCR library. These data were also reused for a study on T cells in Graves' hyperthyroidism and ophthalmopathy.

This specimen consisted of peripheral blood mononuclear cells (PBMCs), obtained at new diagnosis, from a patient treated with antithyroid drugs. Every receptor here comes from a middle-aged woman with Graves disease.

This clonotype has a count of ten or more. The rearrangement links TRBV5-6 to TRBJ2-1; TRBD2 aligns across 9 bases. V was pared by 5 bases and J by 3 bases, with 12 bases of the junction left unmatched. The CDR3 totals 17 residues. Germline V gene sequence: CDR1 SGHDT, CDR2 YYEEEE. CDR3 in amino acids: CASRAGGTSYFYNEQFF. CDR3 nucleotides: TGTGCCAGCAGAGCTGGCGGGACTAGCTATTTCTACAATGAGCAGTTCTTC.

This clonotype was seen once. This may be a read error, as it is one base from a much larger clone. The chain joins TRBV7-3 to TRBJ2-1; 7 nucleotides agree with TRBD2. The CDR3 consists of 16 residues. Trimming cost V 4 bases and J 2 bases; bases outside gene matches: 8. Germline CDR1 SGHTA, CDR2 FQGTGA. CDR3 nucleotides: TGTGCCAGCAGCTCTAACCTAGCGGAACCCTACAATGAGCAGTTCTTC. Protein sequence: CASSSNLAEPYNEQFF.

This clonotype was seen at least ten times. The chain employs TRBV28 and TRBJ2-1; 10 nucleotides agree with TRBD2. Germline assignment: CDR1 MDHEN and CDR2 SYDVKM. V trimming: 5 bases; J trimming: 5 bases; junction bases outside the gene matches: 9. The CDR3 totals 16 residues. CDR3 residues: CASSHPKLAGDNEQFF. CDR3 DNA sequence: TGTGCCAGCAGTCACCCTAAGCTAGCGGGGGACAATGAGCAGTTCTTC.

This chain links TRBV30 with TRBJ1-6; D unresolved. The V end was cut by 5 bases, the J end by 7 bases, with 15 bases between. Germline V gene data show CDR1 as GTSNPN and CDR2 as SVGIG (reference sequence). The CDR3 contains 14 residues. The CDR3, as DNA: TGTGCCTGGTGTGCAGTCGTGGGCAATTCACCCCTCCACTTT. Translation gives CAWCAVVGNSPLHF.

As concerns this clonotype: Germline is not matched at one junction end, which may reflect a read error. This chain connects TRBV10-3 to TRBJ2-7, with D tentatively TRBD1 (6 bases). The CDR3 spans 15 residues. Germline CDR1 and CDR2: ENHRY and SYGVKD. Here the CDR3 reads CVISDRQGQSEEQYF. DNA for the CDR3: TGTGTCATCAGTGACCGGCAGGGGCAGTCGGAAGAGCAGTACTTC.

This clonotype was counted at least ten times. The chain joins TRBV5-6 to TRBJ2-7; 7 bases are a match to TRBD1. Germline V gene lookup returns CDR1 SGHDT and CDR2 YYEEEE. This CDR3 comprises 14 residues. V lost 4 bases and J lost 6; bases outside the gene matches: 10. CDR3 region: CASSPVAGGGEQYF. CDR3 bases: TGTGCCAGCAGCCCCGTGGCAGGGGGTGGCGAGCAGTACTTC.

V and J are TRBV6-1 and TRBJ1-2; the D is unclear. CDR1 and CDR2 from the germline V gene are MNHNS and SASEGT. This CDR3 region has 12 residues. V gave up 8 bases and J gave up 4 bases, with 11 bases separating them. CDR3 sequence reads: CASFRRGYGYTF. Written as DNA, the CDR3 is TGTGCCAGCTTTAGGCGTGGCTATGGCTACACCTTC.

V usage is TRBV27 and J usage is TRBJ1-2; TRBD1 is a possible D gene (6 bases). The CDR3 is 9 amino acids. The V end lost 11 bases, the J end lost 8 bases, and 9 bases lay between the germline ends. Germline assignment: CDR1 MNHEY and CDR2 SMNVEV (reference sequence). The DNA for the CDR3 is TGTGCCTGGCAGGGGGGCTACACCTTC. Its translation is CAWQGGYTF.

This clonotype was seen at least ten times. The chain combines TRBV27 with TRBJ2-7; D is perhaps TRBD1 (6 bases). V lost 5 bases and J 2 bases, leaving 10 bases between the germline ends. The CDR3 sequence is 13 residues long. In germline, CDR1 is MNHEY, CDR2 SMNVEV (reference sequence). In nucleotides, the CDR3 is TGTGCCAGCAGTCCTAAGGGGGCCTACGAGCAGTACTTC. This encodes CASSPKGAYEQYF.

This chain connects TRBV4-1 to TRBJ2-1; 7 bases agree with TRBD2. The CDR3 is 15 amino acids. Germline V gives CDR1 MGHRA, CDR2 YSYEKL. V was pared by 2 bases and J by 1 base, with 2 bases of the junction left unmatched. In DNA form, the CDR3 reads TGCGCCAGCAGCCAACTAGCGGTGTCCTACAATGAGCAGTTCTTC. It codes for CASSQLAVSYNEQFF.

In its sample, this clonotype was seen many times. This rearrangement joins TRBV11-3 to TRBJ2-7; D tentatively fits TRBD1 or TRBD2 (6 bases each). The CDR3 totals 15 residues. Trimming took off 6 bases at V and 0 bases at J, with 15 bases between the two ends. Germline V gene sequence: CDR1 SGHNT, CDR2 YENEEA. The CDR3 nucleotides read TGTGCCAGCAGTACGGACGAGGGGGGCTCCTACGAGCAGTACTTC. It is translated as CASSTDEGGSYEQYF. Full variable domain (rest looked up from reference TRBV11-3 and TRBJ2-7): EAGVVQSPRYKIIEKKQPVAFWCNPISGHNTLYWYLQNLGQGPELLIRYENEEAVDDSQLPKDRFSAERLKGVDSTLKIQPAELGDSAVYLCASSTDEGGSYEQYFGPGTRLTVT.

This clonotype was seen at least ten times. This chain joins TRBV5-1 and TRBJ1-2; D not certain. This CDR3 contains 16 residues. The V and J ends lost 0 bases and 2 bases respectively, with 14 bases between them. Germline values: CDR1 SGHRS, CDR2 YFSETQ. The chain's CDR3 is CASSLASEAANYGYTF. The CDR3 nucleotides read TGCGCCAGCAGCTTGGCTTCTGAGGCAGCGAACTATGGCTACACCTTC.

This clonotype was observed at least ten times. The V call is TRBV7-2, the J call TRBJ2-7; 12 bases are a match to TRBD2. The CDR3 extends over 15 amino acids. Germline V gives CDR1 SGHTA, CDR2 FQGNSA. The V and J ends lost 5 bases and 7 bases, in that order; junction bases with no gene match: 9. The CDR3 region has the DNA TGTGCCAGCAGCCCCTGGACTAGCGGGATGGGTGAGCAGTACTTC. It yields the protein CASSPWTSGMGEQYF.

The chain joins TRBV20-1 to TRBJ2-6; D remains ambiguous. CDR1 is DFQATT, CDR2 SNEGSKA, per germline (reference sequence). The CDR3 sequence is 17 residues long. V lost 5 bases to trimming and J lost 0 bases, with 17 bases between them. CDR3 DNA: TGCAGTGCTCCTACCCCAGTCTTCCTCTCTGGGGCCAACGTCCTGACTTTC. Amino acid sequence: CSAPTPVFLSGANVLTF.

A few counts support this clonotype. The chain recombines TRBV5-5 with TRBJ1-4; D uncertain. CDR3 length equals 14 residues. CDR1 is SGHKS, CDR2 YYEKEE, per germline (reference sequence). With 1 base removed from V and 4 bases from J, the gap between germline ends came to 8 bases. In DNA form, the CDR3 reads TGTGCCAGCAGCTTGACCGAACTTAATGAAAAACTGTTTTTT. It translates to CASSLTELNEKLFF.

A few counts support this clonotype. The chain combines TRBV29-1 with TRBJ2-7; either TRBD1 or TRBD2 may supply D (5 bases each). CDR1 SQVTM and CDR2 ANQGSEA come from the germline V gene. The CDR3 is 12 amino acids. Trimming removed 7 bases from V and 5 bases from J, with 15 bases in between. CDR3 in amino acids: CSALWGSHEQYF. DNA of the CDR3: TGCAGCGCCCTCTGGGGGTCCCACGAGCAGTACTTC.

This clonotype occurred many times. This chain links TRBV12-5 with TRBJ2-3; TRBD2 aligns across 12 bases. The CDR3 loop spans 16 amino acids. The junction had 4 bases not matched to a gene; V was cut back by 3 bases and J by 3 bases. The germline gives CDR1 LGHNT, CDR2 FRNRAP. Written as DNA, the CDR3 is TGTGCTAGTGGTTTCCGACTAGCGGGAGTTACAGATACGCAGTATTTT. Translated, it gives CASGFRLAGVTDTQYF.